This T cell receptor (beta chain) is drawn from a study of vaccination and CD4 T cells after COVID-19. The study, taken as a whole, reports: Reactive clonotype counts went from median 21 after infection to roughly 39 after vaccination, nonsignificantly. Spike mono-reactivity marked 304 of 307 vaccine-specific clones in convalescent patients.

Remarks on this clonotype: The antigen is undetermined.

Sequencing of DNA taken from cultured CD4+ T cells relied on the Oncomine TCR Beta short-read assay. TCRdb reprocessed the PCR reads via MiXCR and lists one record per CDR3 protein. This table holds several thousand distinct CDR3 sequences, roughly three fifths found once. CDR3 size: 16 residues. V was cut by 1 base and J by 7 bases, with 17 bases left in between. Germline assignment: CDR1 SGHTA and CDR2 FQGNSA. Treatment defined: approximately nine-day PBMC culture with coronavirus spike peptide pools or control peptides (ViraFEST assay). Antigen-specific T cells were expanded with peptide pools by ViraFEST, and TCRs were then sequenced. Wells that each held approximately 2.1 million PBMCs were cultured with roughly 10 IU/ml IL-2 and approximately 9.5 ug/ml peptide pools.

Material for sequencing was CD4+ T cells from blood, cultured in vitro. The rearrangement links TRBV7-2 to TRBJ2-1, with D tentatively TRBD2 (6 bases). This TCR came from a human donor who had recovered from COVID-19. The CDR3 DNA is TGTGCCAGCAGCTTAGGACCACTCGCCGGGGGAAATGAGCAGTTCTTC. Encoded protein: CASSLGPLAGGNEQFF.